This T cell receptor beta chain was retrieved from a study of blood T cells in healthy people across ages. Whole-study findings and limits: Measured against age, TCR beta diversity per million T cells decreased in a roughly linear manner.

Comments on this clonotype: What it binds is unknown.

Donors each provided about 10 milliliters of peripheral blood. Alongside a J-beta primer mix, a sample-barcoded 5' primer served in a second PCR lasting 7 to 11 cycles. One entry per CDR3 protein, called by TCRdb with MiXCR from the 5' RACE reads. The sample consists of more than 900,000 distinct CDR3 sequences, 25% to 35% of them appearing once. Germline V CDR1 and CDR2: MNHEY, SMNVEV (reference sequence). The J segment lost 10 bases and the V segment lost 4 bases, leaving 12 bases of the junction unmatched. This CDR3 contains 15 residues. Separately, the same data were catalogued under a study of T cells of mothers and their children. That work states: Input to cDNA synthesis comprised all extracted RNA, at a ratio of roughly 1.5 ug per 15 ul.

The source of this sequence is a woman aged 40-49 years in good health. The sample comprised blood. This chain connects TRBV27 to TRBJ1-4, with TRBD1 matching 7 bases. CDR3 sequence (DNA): TGTGCCAGCAGTTCGCCGACAGGGAAAGGGATAAAACTGTTTTTT. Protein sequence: CASSSPTGKGIKLFF.